Here is one TCR beta chain with its context. The antigen remains unidentified. The CDR3 sequence is 16 residues long. The germline V and J ends were trimmed by 4 bases and 7 bases, with 22 bases remaining between them. Germline V gene sequence: CDR1 SGHTA, CDR2 FQGNSA. These data originate in a study of post-analysis software for immune sequencing data. Broader study findings: Five or six TRBV segments, TRBV5-6, TRBV5-1 and TRBV20-1 among them, were found more frequent in patients than controls.

TCR beta cDNA libraries had unique molecular identifiers. Each CDR3 protein is one row after TCRdb ran MiXCR on the PCR reads. The profile covers 430,000 or so distinct CDR3 sequences, with 30% to 40% appearing a single time and less than 10% taken by the ten largest. The gene calls are TRBV7-2 and TRBJ2-5; tentatively, D is TRBD1 or TRBD2 (5 bases each). Input material: blood. The sequence came from a girl under 10 years old with multiple sclerosis. In DNA form, the CDR3 reads TGTGCCAGCAGCTCCCGCTGGGGCCTTAGCCGGGGGACCCAGTACTTC. As protein: CASSSRWGLSRGTQYF.